One sample yielded the 3 T cell receptor beta chains listed below, sequenced in a study of siplizumab effects on memory and regulatory T cells. These receptors have no identified antigens. Coculture of the mixed lymphocyte reaction cells took place at 37 degrees C and lasted around six days. Only in-frame clones appear in the TCRdb table, and some are missing; sequencing was by immunoSEQ multiplex PCR. The top ten hold roughly a tenth of the sample, which has approximately 13,000 clones, 40% seen once. Sequenced input: CFSE-low (dividing) CD8+ T cells sorted from an allogeneic mixed lymphocyte reaction. Receptors originate from a human donor in good health; the cells came from an allogeneic mixed lymphocyte reaction.

Turning to this clone: This clone may be a read error of a much larger clone one base away. Other nucleotide sequences from this sample produce the same CDR3. V usage is TRBV5-6 and J usage is TRBJ2-7, with D possibly being TRBD2 (5 bases). Germline loops: CDR1 SGHDT, CDR2 YYEEEE. The CDR3 is 13 residues long. The chain's CDR3 is CASSEGSSYEQYF. Written as DNA, the CDR3 is TGTGCTAGCAGCGAGGGAAGTTCCTACGAGCAGTACTTC.

In its sample, this clone was seen a few times. The J gene is TRBJ2-7, the V gene TRBV5-5, with D tentatively TRBD2 (5 bases). With 4 bases removed from V and 4 bases from J, the gap between germline ends came to 18 bases. CDR1 is SGHKS and CDR2 is YYEKEE in the germline V gene (reference sequence). The CDR3 contains 15 residues. In DNA, the CDR3 is TGTGCCAGCAGCCCCGGACTCGAGGCAATTTACGAGCAGTACTTC. This translates into CASSPGLEAIYEQYF.

The chain uses TRBV30 and TRBJ2-3; a weak D match, TRBD1 (5 bases). CDR1 and CDR2 (germline): GTSNPN, SVGIG (reference sequence). The CDR3 totals 15 residues. Trimming took 4 bases from V and 0 from J, leaving 14 bases between them. CDR3 DNA: TGTGCCTGGACCGGTGGGGCAACTAGCACAGATACGCAGTATTTT. It yields the protein CAWTGGATSTDTQYF.